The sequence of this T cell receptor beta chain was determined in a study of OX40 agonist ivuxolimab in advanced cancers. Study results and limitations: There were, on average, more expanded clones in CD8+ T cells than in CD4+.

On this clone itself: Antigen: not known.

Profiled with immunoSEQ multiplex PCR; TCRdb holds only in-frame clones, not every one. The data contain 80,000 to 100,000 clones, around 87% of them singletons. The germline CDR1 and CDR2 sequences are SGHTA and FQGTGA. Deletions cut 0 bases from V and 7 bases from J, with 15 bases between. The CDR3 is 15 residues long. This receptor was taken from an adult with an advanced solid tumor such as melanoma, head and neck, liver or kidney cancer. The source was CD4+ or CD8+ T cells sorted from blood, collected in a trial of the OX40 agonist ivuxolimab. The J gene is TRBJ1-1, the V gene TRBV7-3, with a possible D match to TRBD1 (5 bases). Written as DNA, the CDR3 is TGTGCCAGCAGCTTAACGTCGACAGCTGAAAGTGAAGCTTTCTTT. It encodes CASSLTSTAESEAFF.